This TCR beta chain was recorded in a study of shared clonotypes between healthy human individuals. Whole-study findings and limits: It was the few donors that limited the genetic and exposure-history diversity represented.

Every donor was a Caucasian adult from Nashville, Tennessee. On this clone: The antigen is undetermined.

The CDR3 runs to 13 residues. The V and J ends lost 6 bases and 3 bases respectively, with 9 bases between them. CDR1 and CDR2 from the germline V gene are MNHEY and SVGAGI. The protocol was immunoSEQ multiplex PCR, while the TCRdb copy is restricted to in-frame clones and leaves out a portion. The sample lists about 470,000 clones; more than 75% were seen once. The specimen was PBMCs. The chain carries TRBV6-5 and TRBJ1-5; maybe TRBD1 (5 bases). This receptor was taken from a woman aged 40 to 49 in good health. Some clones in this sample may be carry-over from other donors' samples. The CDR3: CASRKGTNQPQHF. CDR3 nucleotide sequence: TGTGCCAGCAGAAAGGGGACCAATCAGCCCCAGCATTTT.